This T cell receptor (beta chain) was retrieved from a study of cytomegalovirus exposure and HLA in healthy donors. Study details: HLA-typed donors were the source of about 85 million unique TCRs held in an early data release.

Researchers ran the PCR with 60 Vbeta and 13 Jbeta primers. Profiling relied on immunoSEQ multiplex PCR, and the TCRdb table lists in-frame clones only, not all of them. The table lists hundreds of thousands of clones, 60% to 80% of them singletons. Deletions cut 4 bases from V and 0 bases from J, with 13 bases between. The CDR3 consists of 15 residues. CDR1 is SGDLS, CDR2 YYNGEE, per germline. Sequencing used PBMCs. The chain links TRBV9 to TRBJ1-1; no clear D. The TCR originated in a male donor in good health and CMV-seronegative. CDR3 protein: CASSPRHFLNTEAFF. The CDR3 coding sequence is TGTGCCAGCAGCCCACGACACTTTTTGAACACTGAAGCTTTCTTT.